This record looks at one T cell receptor (beta chain) sequence and its context. Its antigen target is currently unknown. Relative to the germline gene, one junction end is altered; a read error may explain this. The cysteine opens and the phenylalanine closes a CDR3 of 13 amino acids. Just CDR3 DNA is preserved here, 39 bases in frame from base 1. For CDR1 and CDR2, the germline V gene lists SQVTM and ANQGSEA. This entry is derived from a study of T-cell reconstitution after alpha-beta-depleted transplantation in children (dated by TCRdb to about 2016). Some background on the complete study: Using TCR repertoire profiling, the study quantitatively followed how T-cell immune reconstitution unfolded in children after TCRalphabeta/CD19-depleted allogeneic hematopoietic cell transplantation. Results the study describes overall, beyond this receptor: The apparently early recovery of alphabetaT-cell counts about two months after transplant reportedly depended on only several hundred rapidly expanded clones that came from non-depleted graft cells. Hyperexpanded clone frequencies declined over subsequent months; after one year, T-cell counts and TCRbeta diversity were mostly attributed to newly produced T cells. In some patients, the high TCRbeta diversity seen at day 60 was put down to recipient T cells and intrathymic progenitors that had survived conditioning.

The treatment or condition label here, explained by the study, means: allogeneic hematopoietic cell transplantation with graft depleted of TCRalphabeta T cells and CD19 B cells. TCRalphabeta/CD19-depleted allogeneic hematopoietic cell grafts were given to the transplant recipients, all of whom were children. Library preparation used PCR. Sequencing used an Illumina HiSeq 2500. Molecular barcoding was employed in the preparation of TCR libraries, with unique molecular identifiers being used to normalize TCRbeta repertoire quantification. TCRdb reprocessed the public reads (quality trimming at Q25 with fastp, clone calling with MiXCR) and kept in-frame beta chains. When rows share a CDR3 protein, they turn into one entry using the most common DNA and genes. The sample profile shows about 830,000 distinct CDR3 sequences; roughly 16% of them were found once. The ten largest make up about 4.6% of the sample.

The V gene is TRBV29-1 and the J gene is TRBJ2-1, and TRBD1 may be the D gene, going by 6 matching bases. This TCR derives from a male patient younger than 18 who had a stem cell transplant for acute lymphoblastic leukemia, so the T cells may come from the graft donor. The material was PBMCs, mostly from graft donor cells, obtained 360 days after TCRalphabeta/CD19-depleted stem cell transplant. The DNA reads as follows: TGCAGCGTGGAAGACAGGTCTGATAATGAGCAGTTCTTC. This is translated as CSVEDRSDNEQFF.